This T cell receptor (beta chain) was identified in a study of spatial heterogeneity in lung cancer. Study-level points and caveats: Detection of ubiquitous tumor TCRs in blood was higher at resection than follow-up.

MiXCR was run by TCRdb on the 5' RACE reads, yielding one entry per CDR3 protein. This table has over 85,000 distinct CDR3 sequences, just under 20% appearing once. This clonotype appeared a single time. Its antigen is as yet unknown. Time point in this sample: blood at routine non-recurrence follow-up after resection. This sequence originates from a male donor with early-stage non-small cell lung cancer. The source material was PBMCs, sampled at follow-up.

CDR3 sequence (DNA): TGCAGTGCTCCGCGGACTAGCGGGAGAACAGATACGCAGTATTTT. Protein sequence: CSAPRTSGRTDTQYF. This chain joins TRBV20-1 and TRBJ2-3; 13 positions match TRBD2. The trim removed 5 bases at V and 3 bases at J, leaving 5 bases unmatched. Germline V CDR1 and CDR2: DFQATT, SNEGSKA (reference sequence). The CDR3 sequence is 15 residues long.